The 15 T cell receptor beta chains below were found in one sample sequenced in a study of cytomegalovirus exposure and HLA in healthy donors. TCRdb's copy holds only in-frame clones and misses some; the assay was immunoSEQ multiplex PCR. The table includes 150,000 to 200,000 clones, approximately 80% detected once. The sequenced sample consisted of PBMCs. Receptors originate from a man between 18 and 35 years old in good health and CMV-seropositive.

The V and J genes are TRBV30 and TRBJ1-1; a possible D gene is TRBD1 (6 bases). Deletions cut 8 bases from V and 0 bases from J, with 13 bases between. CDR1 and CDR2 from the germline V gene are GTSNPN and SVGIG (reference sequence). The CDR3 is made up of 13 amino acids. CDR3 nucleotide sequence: TGTGCCGGACAGATAAGTTTGAACACTGAAGCTTTCTTT. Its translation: CAGQISLNTEAFF.

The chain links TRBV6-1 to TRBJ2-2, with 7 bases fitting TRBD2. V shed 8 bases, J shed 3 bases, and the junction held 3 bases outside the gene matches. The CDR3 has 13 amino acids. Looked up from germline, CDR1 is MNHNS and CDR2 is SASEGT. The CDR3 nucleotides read TGTGCCAGCCGGGAGGACGACACCGGGGAGCTGTTTTTT. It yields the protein CASREDDTGELFF.

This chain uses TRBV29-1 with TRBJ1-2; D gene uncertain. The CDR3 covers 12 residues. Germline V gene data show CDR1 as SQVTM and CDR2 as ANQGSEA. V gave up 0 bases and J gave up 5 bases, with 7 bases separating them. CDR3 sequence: CSVEEGTYGYTF. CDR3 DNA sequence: TGCAGCGTTGAAGAGGGCACTTATGGCTACACCTTC. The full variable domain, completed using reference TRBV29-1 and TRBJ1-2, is SAVISQKPSRDICQRGTSLTIQCQVDSQVTMMFWYRQQPGQSLTLIATANQGSEATYESGFVIDKFPISRPNLTFSTLTVSNMSPEDSSIYLCSVEEGTYGYTFGSGTRLTVV.

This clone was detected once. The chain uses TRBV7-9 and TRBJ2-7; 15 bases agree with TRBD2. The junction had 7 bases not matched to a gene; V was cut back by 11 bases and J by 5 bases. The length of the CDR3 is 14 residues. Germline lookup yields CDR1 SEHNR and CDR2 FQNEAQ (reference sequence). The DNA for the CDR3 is TGTGCCTCACGGACTAGCGGGGGGGATCACGAGCAGTACTTC. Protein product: CASRTSGGDHEQYF.

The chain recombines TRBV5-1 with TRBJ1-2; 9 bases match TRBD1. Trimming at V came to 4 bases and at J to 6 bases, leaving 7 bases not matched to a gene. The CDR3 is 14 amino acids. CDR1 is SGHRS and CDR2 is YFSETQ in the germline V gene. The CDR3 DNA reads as TGCGCCAGCAGCGCGTTACAGGGGGCTAATGGCTACACCTTC. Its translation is CASSALQGANGYTF. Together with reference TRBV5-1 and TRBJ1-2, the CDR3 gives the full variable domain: KAGVTQTPRYLIKTRGQQVTLSCSPISGHRSVSWYQQTPGQGLQFLFEYFSETQRNKGNFPGRFSGRQFSNSRSEMNVSTLELGDSALYLCASSALQGANGYTFGSGTRLTVV.

CDR3 sequence (DNA): TGTGCCAGCTCACCGGCAGGGTTAAGGTACGAGCAGTACTTC. This codes for CASSPAGLRYEQYF. The chain has TRBV18 and TRBJ2-7; D might be TRBD1 (5 bases). CDR1 KGHSH and CDR2 LQKENI come from the germline V gene. The V end lost 3 bases, the J end lost 4 bases, and 13 bases lay between the germline ends. CDR3 length: 14 residues. Based on the CDR3 plus reference TRBV18 and TRBJ2-7, the full variable domain is NAGVMQNPRHLVRRRGQEARLRCSPMKGHSHVYWYRQLPEEGLKFMVYLQKENIIDESGMPKERFSAEFPKEGPSILRIQQVVRGDSAAYFCASSPAGLRYEQYFGPGTRLTVT.

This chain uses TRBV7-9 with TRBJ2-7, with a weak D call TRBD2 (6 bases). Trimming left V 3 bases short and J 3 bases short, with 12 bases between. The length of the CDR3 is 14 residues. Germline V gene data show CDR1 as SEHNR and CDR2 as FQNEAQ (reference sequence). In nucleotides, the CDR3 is TGTGCCAGCAGCTTGGCGGGGCGGAACTACGAGCAGTACTTC. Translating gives CASSLAGRNYEQYF.

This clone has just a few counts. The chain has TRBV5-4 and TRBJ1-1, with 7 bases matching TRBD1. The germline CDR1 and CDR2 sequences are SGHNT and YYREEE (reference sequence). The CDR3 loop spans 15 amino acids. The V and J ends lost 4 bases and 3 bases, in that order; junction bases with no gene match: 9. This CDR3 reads CASSTPAGGDTEAFF. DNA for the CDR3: TGTGCCAGCAGCACCCCCGCAGGGGGAGACACTGAAGCTTTCTTT.

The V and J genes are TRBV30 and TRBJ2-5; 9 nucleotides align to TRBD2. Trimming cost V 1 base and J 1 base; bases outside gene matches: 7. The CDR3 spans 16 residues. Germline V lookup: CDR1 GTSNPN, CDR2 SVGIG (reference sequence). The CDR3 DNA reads TGTGCCTGGAGTGGCTCCGGCGGGAGGGCCCAAGAGACCCAGTACTTC. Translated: CAWSGSGGRAQETQYF. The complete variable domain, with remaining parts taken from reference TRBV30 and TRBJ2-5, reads SQTIHQWPATLVQPVGSPLSLECTVEGTSNPNLYWYRQAAGRGLQLLFYSVGIGQISSEVPQNLSASRPQDRQFILSSKKLLLSDSGFYLCAWSGSGGRAQETQYFGPGTRLLVL.

The CDR3: CARRAEPLGETQYF. The CDR3, as DNA: TGTGCCAGGCGGGCGGAGCCCCTAGGAGAGACCCAGTACTTC. The chain recombines TRBV5-3 with TRBJ2-5, with D possibly matching TRBD2 (5 bases). TRBV5-3 is flagged as an ORF with uncertain function. This CDR3 contains 14 residues. V lost 8 bases, J lost 4 bases, and 18 bases lay in between.

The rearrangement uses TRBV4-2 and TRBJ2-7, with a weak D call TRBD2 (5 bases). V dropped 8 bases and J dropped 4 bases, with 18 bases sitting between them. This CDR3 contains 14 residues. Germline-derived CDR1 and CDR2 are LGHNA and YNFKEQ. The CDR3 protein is CASGLVGARYEQYF. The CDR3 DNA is TGTGCCAGCGGGCTGGTGGGAGCGAGATACGAGCAGTACTTC.

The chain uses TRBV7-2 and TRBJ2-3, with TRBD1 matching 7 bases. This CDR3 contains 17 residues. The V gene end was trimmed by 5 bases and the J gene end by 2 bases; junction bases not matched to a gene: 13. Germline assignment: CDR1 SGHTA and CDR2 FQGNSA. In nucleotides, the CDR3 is TGTGCCAGCAGCACATCGCGGACCAGGGGGAACACAGATACGCAGTATTTT. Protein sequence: CASSTSRTRGNTDTQYF. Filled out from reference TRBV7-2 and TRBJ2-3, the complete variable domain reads GAGVSQSPSNKVTEKGKDVELRCDPISGHTALYWYRQSLGQGLEFLIYFQGNSAPDKSGLPSDRFSAERTGGSVSTLTIQRTQQEDSAVYLCASSTSRTRGNTDTQYFGPGTRLTVL.

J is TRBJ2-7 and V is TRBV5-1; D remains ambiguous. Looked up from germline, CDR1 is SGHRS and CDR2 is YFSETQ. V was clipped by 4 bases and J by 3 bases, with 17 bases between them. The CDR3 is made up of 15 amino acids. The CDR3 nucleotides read TGCGCCAGCAGCGCACGACCTAGGATAGACTACGAGCAGTACTTC. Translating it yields CASSARPRIDYEQYF. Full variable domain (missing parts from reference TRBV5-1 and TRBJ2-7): KAGVTQTPRYLIKTRGQQVTLSCSPISGHRSVSWYQQTPGQGLQFLFEYFSETQRNKGNFPGRFSGRQFSNSRSEMNVSTLELGDSALYLCASSARPRIDYEQYFGPGTRLTVT.

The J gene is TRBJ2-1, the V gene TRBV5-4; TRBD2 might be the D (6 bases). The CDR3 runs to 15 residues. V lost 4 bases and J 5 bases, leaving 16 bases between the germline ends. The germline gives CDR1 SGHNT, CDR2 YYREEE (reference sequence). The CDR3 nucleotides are TGTGCCAGCAGCCCCGCTGGGGGGAGAGACAATGAGCAGTTCTTC. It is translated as CASSPAGGRDNEQFF.

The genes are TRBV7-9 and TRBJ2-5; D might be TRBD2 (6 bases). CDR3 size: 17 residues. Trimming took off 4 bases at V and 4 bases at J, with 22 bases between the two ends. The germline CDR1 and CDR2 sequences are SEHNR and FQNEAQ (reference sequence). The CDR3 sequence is CASSSGVRGVGAETQYF. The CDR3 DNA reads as TGTGCCAGCAGCTCGGGGGTTCGTGGGGTAGGGGCAGAGACCCAGTACTTC.